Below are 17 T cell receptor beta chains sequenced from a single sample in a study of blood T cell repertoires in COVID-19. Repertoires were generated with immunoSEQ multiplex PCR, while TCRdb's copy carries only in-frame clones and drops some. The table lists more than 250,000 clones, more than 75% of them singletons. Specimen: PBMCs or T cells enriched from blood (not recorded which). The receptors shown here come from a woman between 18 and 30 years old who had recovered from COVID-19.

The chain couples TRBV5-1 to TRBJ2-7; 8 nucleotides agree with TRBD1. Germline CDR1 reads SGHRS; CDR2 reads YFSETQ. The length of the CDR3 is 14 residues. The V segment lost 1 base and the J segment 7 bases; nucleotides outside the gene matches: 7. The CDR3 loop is CASSLMQGAGEQYF. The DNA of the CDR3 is TGCGCCAGCAGCTTGATGCAGGGGGCGGGGGAGCAGTACTTC.

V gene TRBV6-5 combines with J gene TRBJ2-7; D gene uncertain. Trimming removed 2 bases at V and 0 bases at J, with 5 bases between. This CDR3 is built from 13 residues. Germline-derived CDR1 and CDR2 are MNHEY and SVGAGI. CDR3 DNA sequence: TGTGCCAGCAGTTACGACATCTCCTACGAGCAGTACTTC. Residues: CASSYDISYEQYF.

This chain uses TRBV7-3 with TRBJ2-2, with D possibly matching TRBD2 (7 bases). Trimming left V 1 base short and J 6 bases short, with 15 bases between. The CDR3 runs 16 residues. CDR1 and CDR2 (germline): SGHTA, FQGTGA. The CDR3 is CASSLIGGGNSGELFF. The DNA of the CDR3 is TGTGCCAGCAGCTTAATAGGGGGAGGGAATTCCGGGGAGCTGTTTTTT.

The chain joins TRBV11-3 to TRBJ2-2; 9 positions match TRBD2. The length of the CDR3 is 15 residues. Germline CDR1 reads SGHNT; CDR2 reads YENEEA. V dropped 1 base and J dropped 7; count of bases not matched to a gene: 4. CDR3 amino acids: CASSLGTSVGGELFF. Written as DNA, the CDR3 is TGTGCCAGCAGCTTAGGGACTAGCGTAGGCGGGGAGCTGTTTTTT.

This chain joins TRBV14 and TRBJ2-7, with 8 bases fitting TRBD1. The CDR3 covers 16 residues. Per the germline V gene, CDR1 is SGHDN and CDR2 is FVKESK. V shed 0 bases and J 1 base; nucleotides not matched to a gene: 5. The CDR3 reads CASSQDAGGDSYEQYF. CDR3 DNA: TGTGCCAGCAGCCAAGATGCAGGGGGCGATTCCTACGAGCAGTACTTC.

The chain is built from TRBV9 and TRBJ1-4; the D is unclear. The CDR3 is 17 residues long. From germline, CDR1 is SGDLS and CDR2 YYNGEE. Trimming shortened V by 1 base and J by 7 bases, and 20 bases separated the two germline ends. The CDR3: CASSVKRVRFLFEKLFF. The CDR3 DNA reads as TGTGCCAGCAGCGTAAAGAGGGTGAGGTTTCTGTTTGAAAAACTGTTTTTT.

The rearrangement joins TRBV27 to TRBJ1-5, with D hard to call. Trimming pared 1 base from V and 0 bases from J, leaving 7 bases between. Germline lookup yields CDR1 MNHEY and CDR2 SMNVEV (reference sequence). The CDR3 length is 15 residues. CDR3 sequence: CASSLYPHSNQPQHF. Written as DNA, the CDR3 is TGTGCCAGCAGTTTATATCCCCATAGCAATCAGCCCCAGCATTTT.

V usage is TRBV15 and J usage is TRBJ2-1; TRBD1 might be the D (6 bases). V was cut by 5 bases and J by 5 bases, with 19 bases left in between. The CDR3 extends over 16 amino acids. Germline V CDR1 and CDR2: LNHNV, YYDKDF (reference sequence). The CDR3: CATSPRAGTPNNEQFF. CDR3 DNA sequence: TGTGCCACCAGCCCAAGGGCCGGGACACCCAACAATGAGCAGTTCTTC.

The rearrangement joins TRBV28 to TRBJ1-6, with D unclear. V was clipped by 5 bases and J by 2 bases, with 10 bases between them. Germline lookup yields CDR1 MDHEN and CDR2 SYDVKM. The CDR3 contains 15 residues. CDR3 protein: CASSPGGAYNSPLHF. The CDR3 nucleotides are TGTGCCAGCAGTCCCGGCGGAGCCTATAATTCACCCCTCCACTTT.

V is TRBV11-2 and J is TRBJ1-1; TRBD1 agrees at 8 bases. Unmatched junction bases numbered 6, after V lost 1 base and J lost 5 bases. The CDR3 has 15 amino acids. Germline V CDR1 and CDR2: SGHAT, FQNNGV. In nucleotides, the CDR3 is TGTGCCAGCAGCTTAGCAGGGGGCGCGGGTACTGAAGCTTTCTTT. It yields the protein CASSLAGGAGTEAFF.

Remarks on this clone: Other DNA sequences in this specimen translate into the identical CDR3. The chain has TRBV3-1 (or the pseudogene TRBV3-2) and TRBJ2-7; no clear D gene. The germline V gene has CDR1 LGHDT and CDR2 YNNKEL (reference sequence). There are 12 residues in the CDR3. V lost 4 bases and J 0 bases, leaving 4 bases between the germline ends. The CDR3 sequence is CASSPSSYEQYF. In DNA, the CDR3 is TGTGCCAGCAGCCCGAGCTCCTACGAGCAGTACTTC.

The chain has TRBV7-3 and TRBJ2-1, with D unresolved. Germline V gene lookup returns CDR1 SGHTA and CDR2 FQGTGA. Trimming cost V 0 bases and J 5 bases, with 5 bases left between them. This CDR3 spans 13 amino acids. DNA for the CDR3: TGTGCCAGCAGCTTAACAATAGACAATGAGCAGTTCTTC. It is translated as CASSLTIDNEQFF.

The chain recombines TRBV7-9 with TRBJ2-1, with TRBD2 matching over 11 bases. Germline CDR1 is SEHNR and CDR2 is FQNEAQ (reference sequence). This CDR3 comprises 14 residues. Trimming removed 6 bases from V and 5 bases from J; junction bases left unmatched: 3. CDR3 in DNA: TGTGCCAGCAGAGATAGCGGGAGGGACAATGAGCAGTTCTTC. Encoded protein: CASRDSGRDNEQFF.

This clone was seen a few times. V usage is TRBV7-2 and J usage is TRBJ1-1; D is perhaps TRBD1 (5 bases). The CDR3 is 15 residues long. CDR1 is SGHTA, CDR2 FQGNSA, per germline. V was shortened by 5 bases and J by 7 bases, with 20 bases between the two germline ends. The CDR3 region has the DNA TGTGCCAGCAGCCCCCAACTGGGGACCGGGGGTGAAGCTTTCTTT. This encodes CASSPQLGTGGEAFF.

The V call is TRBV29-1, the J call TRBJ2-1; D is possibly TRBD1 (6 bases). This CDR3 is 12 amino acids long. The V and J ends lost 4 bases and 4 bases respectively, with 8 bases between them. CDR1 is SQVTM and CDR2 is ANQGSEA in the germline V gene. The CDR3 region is CSVGTVYNEQFF. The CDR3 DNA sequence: TGCAGCGTTGGGACAGTATACAATGAGCAGTTCTTC.

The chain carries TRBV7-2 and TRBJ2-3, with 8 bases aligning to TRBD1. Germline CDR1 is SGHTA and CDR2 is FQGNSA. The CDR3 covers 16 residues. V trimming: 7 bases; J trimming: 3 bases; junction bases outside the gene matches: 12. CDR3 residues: CASNDRTGLVTDTQYF. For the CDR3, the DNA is TGTGCCAGCAACGACAGGACAGGGTTGGTGACAGATACGCAGTATTTT.

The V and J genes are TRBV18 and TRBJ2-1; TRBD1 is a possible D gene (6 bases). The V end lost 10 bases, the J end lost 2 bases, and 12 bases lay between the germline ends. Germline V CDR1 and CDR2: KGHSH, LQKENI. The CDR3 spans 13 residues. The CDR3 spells CATLTGTYNEQFF. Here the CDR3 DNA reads TGTGCCACCCTGACAGGTACCTACAATGAGCAGTTCTTC.